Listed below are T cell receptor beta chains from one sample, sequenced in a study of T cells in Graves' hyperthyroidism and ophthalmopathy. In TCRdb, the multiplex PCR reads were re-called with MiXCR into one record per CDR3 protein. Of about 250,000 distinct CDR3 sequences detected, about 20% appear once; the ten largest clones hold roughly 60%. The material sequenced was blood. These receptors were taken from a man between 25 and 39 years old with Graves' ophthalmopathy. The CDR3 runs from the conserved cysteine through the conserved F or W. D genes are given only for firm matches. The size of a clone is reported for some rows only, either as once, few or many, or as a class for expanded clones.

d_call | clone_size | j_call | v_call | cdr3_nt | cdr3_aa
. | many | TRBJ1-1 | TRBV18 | TGTGCCAGCTCAGAGCAGCCGGAGGTTGAAGCTTTCTTT | CASSEQPEVEAFF
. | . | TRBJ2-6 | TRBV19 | TGTGCCACCACGGGGCAAACCTCTGGGGCCAACGTCCTGACTTTC | CATTGQTSGANVLTF
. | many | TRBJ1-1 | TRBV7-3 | TGTGCCAGCAGCATACAACAGAACACTGAAGCTTTCTTT | CASSIQQNTEAFF
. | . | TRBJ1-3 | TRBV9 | TGTGCCAGCAGCGTAACCACCTGGGCATCTGGAAACACCATATATTTT | CASSVTTWASGNTIYF
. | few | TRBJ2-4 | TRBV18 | TGTGCCAGCTCCCAGGGTAACATTTTAGCCAAAAACATTCAGTACTTC | CASSQGNILAKNIQYF
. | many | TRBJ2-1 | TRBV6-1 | TGTGCCAGCAGTGAGGGTCCCCCAACGTACAATGAGCAGTTCTTC | CASSEGPPTYNEQFF
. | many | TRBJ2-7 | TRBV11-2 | TGTGCCAGCAGCTTAGACAGGGGAAGGAGCTACGAGCAGTACTTC | CASSLDRGRSYEQYF
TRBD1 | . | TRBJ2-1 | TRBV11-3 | TGTGCCAGCAGCTTAAAGGCTGGGACAGGAATCAATGAGCAGTTCTTC | CASSLKAGTGINEQFF
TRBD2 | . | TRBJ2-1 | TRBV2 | TGTGCCAGCAAGAGGACTAGCGGGAGAAACAATGAGCAGTTCTTC | CASKRTSGRNNEQFF
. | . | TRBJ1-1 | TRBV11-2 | TGTGCCACCGCAATACGGGACACTGAAGCTTTCTTT | CATAIRDTEAFF
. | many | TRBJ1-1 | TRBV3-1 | TGTGCCAGCAGCCACCCCCGTGACATGAACACTGAAGCTTTCTTT | CASSHPRDMNTEAFF
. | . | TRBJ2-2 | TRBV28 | TGTGCCAGCAGTAAGGCCGGGCCCGGGGAGCTGTTTTTT | CASSKAGPGELFF
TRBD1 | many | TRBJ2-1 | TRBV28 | TGTGCCAGCAGTGCTACCGGGACAGGGGATATCGTGTCCTACAATGAGCAGTTCTTC | CASSATGTGDIVSYNEQFF
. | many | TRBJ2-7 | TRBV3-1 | TGTGCCAGCAGCCAAAACCGGGACGGCTCCTACGAGCAGTACTTC | CASSQNRDGSYEQYF
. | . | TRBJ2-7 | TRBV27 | TGTGCCAGCAGTTTAAAAGGGAGCTCCTACGAGCAGTACTTC | CASSLKGSSYEQYF
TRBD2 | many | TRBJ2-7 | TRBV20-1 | TGCAGTGCTAGAGCAGGACTAGCGGGAGGCTTCGAGCAGTACTTC | CSARAGLAGGFEQYF
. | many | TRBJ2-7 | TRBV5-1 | TGCGCCAGCAGCTTGGAACCAGCGAGCTCCTACGAGCAGTACTTC | CASSLEPASSYEQYF
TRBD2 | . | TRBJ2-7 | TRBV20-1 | TGCAGTGCTAGAGATCGGGCTAGCGGGAGTTACGAGCAGTACTTC | CSARDRASGSYEQYF